The 20 T cell receptor beta chains in this list originate from one sample, sequenced in a study of cytomegalovirus exposure and HLA in healthy donors. Sequencing was performed with immunoSEQ multiplex PCR; in TCRdb, only in-frame clones are kept and a portion is missing. The sample yields 200,000 or so clones, roughly 80% seen once. The material sequenced was PBMCs. These receptors all stem from a man in his late teens or twenties in good health and CMV-seropositive.

The table lists this clone with a few counts. The V and J genes are TRBV30 and TRBJ1-2, with D maybe TRBD1 (5 bases). There are 13 residues in the CDR3. Germline loops: CDR1 GTSNPN, CDR2 SVGIG (reference sequence). Trimming pared 6 bases from V and 1 base from J, leaving 12 bases between. The CDR3, as DNA: TGTGCCTGCCAGCGGGGCTTTAACTATGGCTACACCTTC. The encoded protein is CACQRGFNYGYTF.

This clone was picked up one time. The chain couples TRBV4-3 to TRBJ2-2, with a possible D match to TRBD1 (6 bases). The CDR3 totals 13 residues. Trimming left V 5 bases short and J 5 bases short, with 9 bases between. The V gene's germline CDR1 is LGHNA and CDR2 YSLEER. The CDR3 coding sequence is TGCGCCAGCAGCTGGCAGGGGACCGGGGAGCTGTTTTTT. Its protein product is CASSWQGTGELFF.

The gene calls are TRBV11-2 and TRBJ2-2, with 7 nucleotides matching TRBD1. The CDR3 has 16 residues. The V segment lost 2 bases and the J segment 5 bases; nucleotides outside the gene matches: 8. Germline V gene sequence: CDR1 SGHAT, CDR2 FQNNGV. The CDR3 sequence is CASSLIGGKGTGELFF. For the CDR3, the DNA is TGTGCCAGCAGCTTAATAGGGGGCAAGGGGACCGGGGAGCTGTTTTTT.

This clone has only a few counts. This chain joins TRBV7-3 and TRBJ2-1, with a weak D call TRBD2 (6 bases). CDR1 is SGHTA, CDR2 FQGTGA, per germline. The CDR3 is made up of 16 amino acids. With 5 bases removed from V and 1 base from J, the gap between germline ends came to 15 bases. This CDR3 is CASSQAAGSSYNEQFF. The CDR3 nucleotides are TGTGCCAGCAGCCAGGCCGCGGGAAGTTCCTACAATGAGCAGTTCTTC.

The chain carries TRBV4-2 and TRBJ2-7; perhaps TRBD2 as D (6 bases). This CDR3 has 15 residues. The V end lost 0 bases, the J end lost 4 bases, and 13 bases lay between the germline ends. The germline CDR1 and CDR2 sequences are LGHNA and YNFKEQ. This CDR3 is CASSQDHGSVYEQYF. The CDR3 region has the DNA TGTGCCAGCAGCCAAGATCACGGGAGCGTATACGAGCAGTACTTC.

The V call is TRBV5-6, the J call TRBJ1-2, with 12 bases lining up with TRBD1. The CDR3 sequence is 17 residues long. Losses at the gene ends were 8 bases for V and 4 bases for J; bases not matched to a gene: 15. Germline V gives CDR1 SGHDT, CDR2 YYEEEE. The CDR3 sequence: CASLSGTGGFGTYGYTF. CDR3 sequence (DNA): TGTGCCAGTTTATCCGGGACAGGGGGCTTTGGTACCTATGGCTACACCTTC.

The chain couples TRBV10-3 to TRBJ1-2; perhaps TRBD1 as D (5 bases). In germline, CDR1 is ENHRY, CDR2 SYGVKD. V gave up 0 bases and J gave up 5 bases, with 7 bases separating them. The CDR3 is made up of 13 amino acids. The CDR3, as DNA: TGTGCCATCAGTGAGTCTAGGGGTTATGGCTACACCTTC. Its protein is CAISESRGYGYTF.

The chain uses TRBV19 and TRBJ1-5; 9 bases are a match to TRBD1. The CDR3 loop spans 13 amino acids. The junction had 4 bases not matched to a gene; V was cut back by 5 bases and J by 8 bases. Germline lookup yields CDR1 LNHDA and CDR2 SQIVND (reference sequence). The CDR3 protein is CASSQTGGEPQHF. The DNA for the CDR3 is TGTGCCAGTAGTCAGACAGGGGGAGAGCCCCAGCATTTT.

This clone showed up just a few times. The V and J genes are TRBV5-6 and TRBJ2-2; TRBD2 agrees at 10 bases. The CDR3 length is 15 residues. V lost 1 base, J lost 6 bases, and 3 bases stayed unmatched. Germline V gene lookup returns CDR1 SGHDT and CDR2 YYEEEE. The CDR3 sequence: CASSLWLAGAGELFF. CDR3 DNA: TGTGCCAGCAGCTTGTGGCTAGCGGGAGCCGGGGAGCTGTTTTTT.

A single count supports this clone. J is TRBJ2-7 and V is TRBV27; the match to TRBD2 covers 7 bases. This CDR3 has 15 residues. CDR1 and CDR2 (germline): MNHEY, SMNVEV (reference sequence). V was clipped by 0 bases and J by 7 bases; unmatched bases: 9. The CDR3 loop reads CASSLSAGPRQEQYF. CDR3 in DNA: TGTGCCAGCAGTTTATCAGCGGGACCTCGGCAGGAGCAGTACTTC.

This clone was observed a single time. The gene calls are TRBV2 and TRBJ2-4; 15 nucleotides line up with TRBD2. J was trimmed by 2 bases and V by 6 bases; bases with no gene match: 11. The length of the CDR3 is 19 residues. The germline gives CDR1 SNHLY, CDR2 FYNNEI. This chain's CDR3 is CASRGLAGGPGGTKNIQYF. The CDR3 DNA is TGTGCCAGCAGGGGACTAGCGGGAGGCCCTGGGGGGACCAAAAACATTCAGTACTTC.

The chain couples TRBV11-2 to TRBJ2-2; no definite D call. Germline V gene data show CDR1 as SGHAT and CDR2 as FQNNGV. Trimming cost V 2 bases and J 6 bases, with 7 bases left between them. CDR3 size: 13 residues. Here the CDR3 reads CASSLTVAGELFF. CDR3 sequence (DNA): TGTGCCAGCAGCTTAACTGTAGCCGGGGAGCTGTTTTTT.

The chain couples TRBV7-2 to TRBJ2-7; 13 bases are a match to TRBD2. Losses at the gene ends were 5 bases for V and 3 bases for J; bases not matched to a gene: 4. This CDR3 has 15 residues. Germline CDR1 reads SGHTA; CDR2 reads FQGNSA. The DNA for the CDR3 is TGTGCCAGCAGCGTAGGACTAGCGGGAGTCTACGAGCAGTACTTC. Translated: CASSVGLAGVYEQYF.

This clone came up once. The chain links TRBV2 to TRBJ2-7; D might be TRBD1 (6 bases). The V gene lost 8 bases and the J gene lost 0 bases, with 11 bases spanning the gap. The length of the CDR3 is 13 residues. CDR1 and CDR2 (germline): SNHLY, FYNNEI. The chain's CDR3 is CASSRQASYEQYF. The CDR3 nucleotides read TGTGCCAGCTCAAGACAGGCCTCCTACGAGCAGTACTTC.

The V and J genes are TRBV7-2 and TRBJ1-1; a possible D gene is TRBD1 (5 bases). Germline V gives CDR1 SGHTA, CDR2 FQGNSA. V lost 5 bases, J lost 5 bases, and 18 bases lay in between. The CDR3 has 15 residues. The DNA of the CDR3 is TGTGCCAGCAGCGGCGATGGGTGGGGGGTAACTGAAGCTTTCTTT. This encodes CASSGDGWGVTEAFF.

This chain joins TRBV5-5 and TRBJ1-3; maybe TRBD1 (5 bases). Germline loops: CDR1 SGHKS, CDR2 YYEKEE (reference sequence). V was pared by 0 bases and J by 0 bases, with 13 bases between. The CDR3 has 17 amino acids. Here the CDR3 DNA reads TGTGCCAGCAGCTTGGGACAGTCCTCCTCCTCTGGAAACACCATATATTTT. The encoded protein is CASSLGQSSSSGNTIYF. Supplemented by reference TRBV5-5 and TRBJ1-3, the full variable domain reads DAGVTQSPTHLIKTRGQQVTLRCSPISGHKSVSWYQQVLGQGPQFIFQYYEKEERGRGNFPDRFSARQFPNYSSELNVNALLLGDSALYLCASSLGQSSSSGNTIYFGEGSWLTVV.

CDR3 in amino acids: CASSIGRGRLHDPILSSYNEQFF. In DNA, the CDR3 is TGTGCCAGTAGTATAGGAAGGGGCAGACTTCACGACCCGATCTTGAGCTCCTACAATGAGCAGTTCTTC. The V gene is TRBV19, the J gene TRBJ2-1; tentative D call: TRBD1 (5 bases). This CDR3 has 23 amino acids. V gave up 1 base and J gave up 0 bases, with 31 bases separating them. Per germline, CDR1 LNHDA and CDR2 SQIVND (reference sequence).

The chain has TRBV11-3 and TRBJ2-1; D may be TRBD1 (6 bases). The CDR3 is 15 residues long. V was pared by 5 bases and J by 8 bases, with 19 bases between. CDR1 SGHNT and CDR2 YENEEA come from the germline V gene. This CDR3 is CASSKGGIQPYEQFF. The CDR3 DNA reads as TGTGCCAGCAGCAAAGGGGGTATCCAACCTTATGAGCAGTTCTTC. The variable domain in full, completed from reference TRBV11-3 and TRBJ2-1, reads EAGVVQSPRYKIIEKKQPVAFWCNPISGHNTLYWYLQNLGQGPELLIRYENEEAVDDSQLPKDRFSAERLKGVDSTLKIQPAELGDSAVYLCASSKGGIQPYEQFFGPGTRLTVL.

The chain joins TRBV5-4 to TRBJ1-2, with 8 bases identical to TRBD1. The CDR3 contains 15 residues. Germline trimming cut 4 bases from V and 1 base from J; bases unmatched to any gene: 6. Germline CDR1 SGHNT, CDR2 YYREEE (reference sequence). The CDR3: CASSTGQAVNYGYTF. The CDR3 nucleotides are TGTGCCAGCAGCACGGGACAGGCCGTTAACTATGGCTACACCTTC. The variable domain in full, completed from reference TRBV5-4 and TRBJ1-2, reads ETGVTQSPTHLIKTRGQQVTLRCSSQSGHNTVSWYQQALGQGPQFIFQYYREEENGRGNFPPRFSGLQFPNYSSELNVNALELDDSALYLCASSTGQAVNYGYTFGSGTRLTVV.

In this sample, this clone turned up many times. V and J are TRBV6-1 and TRBJ1-1, with D perhaps matching TRBD1 (6 bases). The CDR3 contains 12 residues. Trimming shortened V by 1 base and J by 10 bases, and 10 bases separated the two germline ends. Germline CDR1 reads MNHNS; CDR2 reads SASEGT. The CDR3 nucleotides read TGTGCCAGCAGTGAAGACAGGGACGGAGCTTTCTTT. Amino acid sequence: CASSEDRDGAFF.